A single sample gave rise to the 18 T cell receptor beta chains below, sequenced in a study of blood T cell repertoires in COVID-19. Data came from immunoSEQ multiplex PCR; TCRdb stores just in-frame clones and leaves some out. The sample shows roughly 230,000 clones, around 83% of them seen only once. The sequenced sample was peripheral blood. These TCRs come from a man aged 40-55 years with active or convalescent COVID-19.

This chain joins TRBV4-3 and TRBJ2-7, with a possible D match to TRBD1 (6 bases). The CDR3 runs to 16 residues. V lost 0 bases to trimming and J lost 2 bases, with 14 bases between them. Germline CDR1 and CDR2: LGHNA and YSLEER. CDR3 region: CASSQDFRDTTYEQYF. CDR3 bases: TGCGCCAGCAGCCAAGATTTCCGGGACACCACCTACGAGCAGTACTTC.

The chain links TRBV19 to TRBJ2-5; D may be TRBD1 (8 bases). Germline V gene sequence: CDR1 LNHDA, CDR2 SQIVND (reference sequence). There are 14 residues in the CDR3. Deletions cut 3 bases from V and 7 bases from J, with 15 bases between. The DNA for the CDR3 is TGTGCCAGTAGTATCCCAAACAGGGGGGGGACCCAGTACTTC. This sequence encodes CASSIPNRGGTQYF.

The chain couples TRBV6-2 or TRBV6-3 to TRBJ2-7, with a possible D match to TRBD2 (5 bases). Germline V lookup: CDR1 MNHEY, CDR2 SVGEGT. This CDR3 is 15 amino acids long. Trimming removed 4 bases at V and 2 bases at J, with 15 bases between. Written as DNA, the CDR3 is TGTGCCAGCAGTTCGCTAGCCTCGCCAGCCTACGAGCAGTACTTC. Amino acids: CASSSLASPAYEQYF.

This clone was recorded many times. This sequence joins TRBV5-5 and TRBJ2-1; TRBD1 matches at 7 bases. Germline CDR1 is SGHKS and CDR2 is YYEKEE (reference sequence). CDR3 length equals 16 residues. J was trimmed by 9 bases and V by 4 bases; bases with no gene match: 16. The CDR3, as DNA: TGTGCCAGCAGCCCCACGACAGGGACGGCCTCCGGTGAGCAGTTCTTC. As protein: CASSPTTGTASGEQFF.

The chain joins TRBV5-1 to TRBJ2-2; 7 bases agree with TRBD1. The CDR3 length is 17 residues. Looked up from germline, CDR1 is SGHRS and CDR2 is YFSETQ. The ends lost 0 bases at V and 4 bases at J; junction bases unmatched: 9. The CDR3 loop reads CASSLVAGGLGTGELFF. CDR3 DNA: TGCGCCAGCAGCTTGGTAGCAGGGGGTCTCGGCACCGGGGAGCTGTTTTTT. The full variable domain, rest sourced from reference TRBV5-1 and TRBJ2-2, is KAGVTQTPRYLIKTRGQQVTLSCSPISGHRSVSWYQQTPGQGLQFLFEYFSETQRNKGNFPGRFSGRQFSNSRSEMNVSTLELGDSALYLCASSLVAGGLGTGELFFGEGSRLTVL.

V and J are TRBV11-2 and TRBJ2-5, with TRBD2 matching 11 bases. This CDR3 has 16 residues. Germline V gene lookup returns CDR1 SGHAT and CDR2 FQNNGV. V was clipped by 5 bases and J by 5 bases; unmatched bases: 10. The CDR3 nucleotides are TGTGCCAGCAGCACCGGGACTAGCGGAGGGTGGGAGACCCAGTACTTC. This codes for CASSTGTSGGWETQYF. The full variable domain, completed using reference TRBV11-2 and TRBJ2-5, is EAGVAQSPRYKIIEKRQSVAFWCNPISGHATLYWYQQILGQGPKLLIQFQNNGVVDDSQLPKDRFSAERLKGVDSTLKIQPAKLEDSAVYLCASSTGTSGGWETQYFGPGTRLLVL.

The chain is built from TRBV10-3 and TRBJ2-2; 10 bases are a match to TRBD1. The CDR3 has 13 residues. V shed 10 bases and J 7 bases; nucleotides not matched to a gene: 6. CDR1 and CDR2 from the germline V gene are ENHRY and SYGVKD. CDR3 nucleotides: TGTGCCAGCGGGACAGGGGAACGCGGGGAGCTGTTTTTT. It codes for CASGTGERGELFF.

The chain combines TRBV7-3 with TRBJ2-5, with a tentative D call TRBD2 (6 bases). In germline, CDR1 is SGHTA, CDR2 FQGTGA. Trimming removed 2 bases from V and 2 bases from J, with 12 bases in between. The CDR3 loop spans 15 amino acids. The CDR3 loop reads CASSLSGLSQETQYF. CDR3 in DNA: TGTGCCAGCAGCTTATCGGGACTCAGTCAAGAGACCCAGTACTTC.

This CDR3 is CAWSVRRLAGLFTDTQYF. CDR3 nucleotide sequence: TGTGCCTGGAGTGTACGAAGACTAGCGGGACTCTTCACAGATACGCAGTATTTT. This chain uses TRBV30 with TRBJ2-3; 11 bases match TRBD2. This CDR3 contains 18 residues. Germline V gene sequence: CDR1 GTSNPN, CDR2 SVGIG (reference sequence). V was pared by 0 bases and J by 2 bases, with 10 bases of the junction left unmatched.

The genes are TRBV24-1 and TRBJ1-5, with D perhaps TRBD1 (6 bases). Per germline, CDR1 KGHDR and CDR2 SFDVKD. Between the trimmed V and J ends, which lost 3 bases and 7 bases, there was a span of 12 bases. The CDR3 is made up of 14 amino acids. The CDR3, as DNA: TGTGCCACCAGTGATCACAGGGTATGGCAGCCCCAGCATTTT. The encoded protein is CATSDHRVWQPQHF.

The CDR3 nucleotides read TGTGCCAGCAGCCCCCAGCCTACAGGGGGCGGTTATGGCTACACCTTC. Its translation is CASSPQPTGGGYGYTF. The V gene is TRBV9, the J gene TRBJ1-2, with TRBD1 matching over 9 bases. J was trimmed by 5 bases and V by 4 bases; bases with no gene match: 12. Germline V gene lookup returns CDR1 SGDLS and CDR2 YYNGEE. The CDR3 covers 16 residues. Based on the CDR3 plus reference TRBV9 and TRBJ1-2, the full variable domain is DSGVTQTPKHLITATGQRVTLRCSPRSGDLSVYWYQQSLDQGLQFLIQYYNGEERAKGNILERFSAQQFPDLHSELNLSSLELGDSALYFCASSPQPTGGGYGYTFGSGTRLTVV.

The genes are TRBV5-5 and TRBJ2-3, with 8 nucleotides matching TRBD2. Per the germline V gene, CDR1 is SGHKS and CDR2 is YYEKEE (reference sequence). The CDR3 covers 16 residues. J lost 2 bases, V lost 3 bases, and 8 bases had no gene match. Written as DNA, the CDR3 is TGTGCCAGCAGCTACGGGGGGGTGGATTTCACAGATACGCAGTATTTT. Its translation is CASSYGGVDFTDTQYF.

This sequence joins TRBV19 and TRBJ2-2, with 10 bases that match TRBD1. Germline-derived CDR1 and CDR2 are LNHDA and SQIVND (reference sequence). This CDR3 contains 15 residues. Trimming at V came to 8 bases and at J to 6 bases, leaving 9 bases not matched to a gene. CDR3 protein: CASRAGQGRAGELFF. In nucleotides, the CDR3 is TGTGCCAGTCGGGCGGGACAGGGGAGGGCCGGGGAGCTGTTTTTT. Supplemented by reference TRBV19 and TRBJ2-2, the full variable domain reads DGGITQSPKYLFRKEGQNVTLSCEQNLNHDAMYWYRQDPGQGLRLIYYSQIVNDFQKGDIAEGYSVSREKKESFPLTVTSAQKNPTAFYLCASRAGQGRAGELFFGEGSRLTVL.

A remark on this clone: Other DNA sequences from this sample encode an identical CDR3 as well. This chain uses TRBV5-1 with TRBJ2-2; D may be TRBD2 (6 bases). The germline CDR1 and CDR2 sequences are SGHRS and YFSETQ. The CDR3 runs 15 residues. The V gene lost 0 bases and the J gene lost 2 bases, with 8 bases spanning the gap. CDR3 nucleotide sequence: TGCGCCAGCAGCTTGGATAGCGGCAACACCGGGGAGCTGTTTTTT. Protein: CASSLDSGNTGELFF.

V is TRBV7-3 and J is TRBJ1-1; 9 positions match TRBD1. This CDR3 comprises 18 residues. From germline, CDR1 is SGHTA and CDR2 FQGTGA. V lost 4 bases, J lost 3 bases, and 15 bases stayed unmatched. This chain's CDR3 is CASSSTRQGGDPDTEAFF. Here the CDR3 DNA reads TGTGCCAGCAGCTCTACCCGACAGGGGGGGGACCCCGACACTGAAGCTTTCTTT.

The genes are TRBV4-1 and TRBJ2-5; 13 positions agree with TRBD2. Looked up from germline, CDR1 is MGHRA and CDR2 is YSYEKL. There are 16 residues in the CDR3. V was clipped by 5 bases and J by 5 bases; unmatched bases: 8. CDR3 bases: TGCGCCAGCAGCGAGGGACTAGCGGGGTTAGGGGAGACCCAGTACTTC. Translation: CASSEGLAGLGETQYF.

The chain links TRBV12-2 to TRBJ2-3; whether TRBD2, the table's D call, matches the DNA was not checked. TRBV12-2 has pseudogene status. The CDR3 is made up of 18 amino acids. The DNA of the CDR3 is TGTGCAAGTCGCTCGTCAGGGTGGAGCCGGGAGGTGCCAGATACGCAGTATTTT. Translating gives CASRSSGWSREVPDTQYF.

The chain combines TRBV19 with TRBJ1-5, with 8 bases identical to TRBD1. After removal of 2 bases from V and 5 bases from J, the junction contained 5 bases not matched to a gene. CDR1 LNHDA and CDR2 SQIVND come from the germline V gene (reference sequence). The CDR3 sequence is 15 residues long. The DNA for the CDR3 is TGTGCCAGTAGTATATCCCAGGGGGCACATCAGCCCCAGCATTTT. Translated: CASSISQGAHQPQHF.